This T cell receptor (beta chain) appears in the sequencing data of a study of patients and donors after allogeneic stem cell transplantation. TCRdb reprocessed the RT-PCR reads via MiXCR and lists one record per CDR3 protein. The sample holds about 960,000 distinct CDR3 sequences, roughly 18% seen once. Germline assignment: CDR1 MGHRA and CDR2 YSYEKL. The CDR3 spans 17 residues. V was trimmed by 5 bases and J by 1 base, leaving 17 bases between them. Sequenced input: blood, either unsorted or a sorted T cell fraction (not recorded which). V gene TRBV4-1 combines with J gene TRBJ2-2, with a tentative D call TRBD1 (5 bases). This receptor was obtained from a human donor who was either an allogeneic HSCT recipient or a stem cell or donor lymphocyte infusion donor (not recorded which). It is not recorded whose cells these are; they may come from a transplant donor. CDR3 sequence reads: CASSFPPGQLNTGELFF. The CDR3 bases are TGCGCCAGCAGCTTCCCCCCAGGGCAGCTGAACACCGGGGAGCTGTTTTTT.